The 21 T cell receptor beta chains presented below share a single source sample, sequenced in a study of T cell responses to AZD1222 COVID-19 vaccine. TCRdb's table, derived via immunoSEQ multiplex PCR, lists solely in-frame clones and lacks some. The data show 130,000 or so clones, over 75% seen once. This material consisted of peripheral blood, taken on day 0 of AZD1222 vaccination. Every receptor here comes from an adult in good health.

The chain links TRBV14 to TRBJ1-6; D ambiguous. The CDR3 contains 15 residues. Germline V gives CDR1 SGHDN, CDR2 FVKESK. V was shortened by 2 bases and J by 6 bases, with 11 bases between the two germline ends. The CDR3 here is CASSQRRGFNSPLHF. CDR3 in DNA: TGTGCCAGCAGCCAACGCAGAGGATTTAATTCACCCCTCCACTTT.

In DNA, the CDR3 is TGTGCCAGCAGTTTCATGGGGGGTCTGAGCTACACCTTC. This codes for CASSFMGGLSYTF. The gene calls are TRBV12-3 or TRBV12-4 and TRBJ1-2; perhaps TRBD1 as D (5 bases). This CDR3 has 13 residues. The germline V and J ends were trimmed by 3 bases and 9 bases, with 14 bases remaining between them.

V gene TRBV28 combines with J gene TRBJ1-2; D remains unclear. The V gene's germline CDR1 is MDHEN and CDR2 SYDVKM. The CDR3 is 13 amino acids. Trimming removed 3 bases from V and 4 bases from J, with 9 bases in between. The CDR3 DNA is TGTGCCAGCAGTTTCTTTAAGGGCTATGGCTACACCTTC. This gives the protein CASSFFKGYGYTF.

This rearrangement joins TRBV7-2 to TRBJ2-5; D remains unclear. Trimming removed 3 bases at V and 0 bases at J, with 8 bases between. The length of the CDR3 is 14 residues. CDR1 and CDR2 from the germline V gene are SGHTA and FQGNSA. The CDR3 spells CASSLPPYQETQYF. The CDR3 DNA follows: TGTGCCAGCAGCTTGCCTCCGTACCAAGAGACCCAGTACTTC.

The CDR3 coding sequence is TGTGCCACCATGGACAGGGGGCTAACAGATACGCAGTATTTT. The encoded protein is CATMDRGLTDTQYF. J is TRBJ2-3 and V is TRBV15; 11 positions match TRBD1. The germline CDR1 and CDR2 sequences are LNHNV and YYDKDF (reference sequence). V shed 7 bases, J shed 3 bases, and the junction held 3 bases outside the gene matches. The CDR3 length is 14 residues.

The chain has TRBV7-2 and TRBJ2-7; 7 bases line up with TRBD2. Trimming took 5 bases from V and 1 from J; bases not matched to a gene: 11. The CDR3 runs 16 residues. Germline CDR1 SGHTA, CDR2 FQGNSA. The CDR3 bases are TGTGCCAGCAGCCCCGCACGTACAGCGGGGTCCTACGAGCAGTACTTC. It specifies CASSPARTAGSYEQYF.

This clone was found a few times. V is TRBV5-4 and J is TRBJ1-4; the match to TRBD1 covers 7 bases. The CDR3 sequence is 16 residues long. From germline, CDR1 is SGHNT and CDR2 YYREEE (reference sequence). The V segment lost 0 bases and the J segment 7 bases; nucleotides outside the gene matches: 9. CDR3 region: CASSLGGGQSIEKLFF. The CDR3 DNA reads as TGTGCCAGCAGCTTGGGGGGGGGACAGTCGATTGAAAAACTGTTTTTT.

The gene calls are TRBV20-1 and TRBJ1-1; D remains unclear. CDR3 length equals 11 residues. Germline V CDR1 and CDR2: DFQATT, SNEGSKA (reference sequence). Between the trimmed V and J ends, which lost 0 bases and 9 bases, there was a span of 8 bases. The CDR3 sequence: CSARDPPKAFF. The CDR3 nucleotides are TGCAGTGCTAGAGATCCCCCCAAAGCTTTCTTT.

The chain couples TRBV6-2 or TRBV6-3 to TRBJ2-7; D gene uncertain. The V gene's germline CDR1 is MNHEY and CDR2 SVGEGT. Trimming removed 6 bases from V and 2 bases from J, with 11 bases in between. The CDR3 has 13 amino acids. Here the CDR3 DNA reads TGTGCCAGCAGCCTTACCCCTCCCTACGAGCAGTACTTC. It specifies CASSLTPPYEQYF.

The genes are TRBV3-1 (or the pseudogene TRBV3-2) and TRBJ2-7, with TRBD1 as a possible D gene (6 bases). The CDR3 sequence is 15 residues long. The V end was cut by 0 bases, the J end by 5 bases, with 14 bases between. Germline V lookup: CDR1 LGHDT, CDR2 YNNKEL (reference sequence). CDR3 sequence (DNA): TGTGCCAGCAGCCAAGACACACCCAGGGGCCACGAGCAGTACTTC. Amino acids: CASSQDTPRGHEQYF.

This chain links TRBV6-6 with TRBJ1-3; no clear D. The V gene lost 6 bases and the J gene lost 4 bases, with 16 bases spanning the gap. The CDR3 length is 15 residues. Germline V gene data show CDR1 as MNHNY and CDR2 as SVGAGI (reference sequence). Here the CDR3 reads CASRPRSDRGNTIYF. CDR3 sequence (DNA): TGTGCCAGCAGGCCGCGAAGCGATAGGGGAAACACCATATATTTT.

This clone turned up a few times. The chain joins TRBV2 to TRBJ1-4; D is ambiguous. The V gene lost 6 bases and the J gene lost 5 bases, with 7 bases spanning the gap. CDR1 is SNHLY and CDR2 is FYNNEI in the germline V gene. There are 12 residues in the CDR3. The CDR3: CASRTGNEKLFF. The DNA of the CDR3 is TGTGCCAGCAGGACGGGGAATGAAAAACTGTTTTTT.

The genes are TRBV3-1 (or the pseudogene TRBV3-2) and TRBJ2-3, with unresolved D. From germline, CDR1 is LGHDT and CDR2 YNNKEL (reference sequence). Trimming shortened V by 4 bases and J by 0 bases, and 2 bases separated the two germline ends. This CDR3 is built from 12 residues. The DNA for the CDR3 is TGTGCCAGCAGCCCTAGCACAGATACGCAGTATTTT. This translates into CASSPSTDTQYF.

This clone was seen more than once but under ten times. The genes are TRBV4-3 and TRBJ1-6; D is possibly TRBD1 (5 bases). Germline-derived CDR1 and CDR2 are LGHNA and YSLEER. V was trimmed by 0 bases and J by 5 bases, leaving 11 bases between them. The CDR3 is 16 amino acids. CDR3 sequence (DNA): TGCGCCAGCAGCCAAGATGGGGGATCCCATAATTCACCCCTCCACTTT. Residues: CASSQDGGSHNSPLHF.

The count of this clone is one. V usage is TRBV28 and J usage is TRBJ2-3; TRBD1 aligns across 9 bases. CDR1 is MDHEN, CDR2 SYDVKM, per germline. The CDR3 covers 15 residues. With V trimmed by 6 bases and J by 4 bases, 8 bases remained unmatched. CDR3 loop: CASSRLGQGADTQYF. Written as DNA, the CDR3 is TGTGCCAGCAGCCGACTGGGACAGGGTGCAGATACGCAGTATTTT.

V and J are TRBV7-8 and TRBJ2-5, with TRBD1 as a possible D gene (6 bases). Trimming stripped 4 bases from V and 4 bases from J, with 16 bases between. Germline V gene lookup returns CDR1 SGHVS and CDR2 FQNEAQ. The CDR3 spans 15 residues. This chain's CDR3 is CASSYEQGRGETQYF. As DNA, the CDR3 is TGTGCCAGCAGCTATGAACAGGGTAGGGGAGAGACCCAGTACTTC. The whole variable domain, remainder taken from reference TRBV7-8 and TRBJ2-5, is GAGVSQSPRYKVAKRGQDVALRCDPISGHVSLFWYQQALGQGPEFLTYFQNEAQLDKSGLPSDRFFAERPEGSVSTLKIQRTQQEDSAVYLCASSYEQGRGETQYFGPGTRLLVL.

This clone was recorded a few times. The sample contains more than one DNA sequence encoding this CDR3. V is TRBV28 and J is TRBJ1-1, with 7 bases lining up with TRBD1. After removal of 6 bases from V and 7 bases from J, the junction contained 8 bases not matched to a gene. The germline CDR1 and CDR2 sequences are MDHEN and SYDVKM. This CDR3 spans 13 amino acids. The CDR3 DNA is TGTGCCAGCAGCCCCGGGACAGTCCATGAAGCTTTCTTT. Amino acid sequence: CASSPGTVHEAFF.

V is TRBV12-5 and J is TRBJ2-1; no reliable D call. Germline V gene lookup returns CDR1 LGHNT and CDR2 FRNRAP. CDR3 length equals 13 residues. V was cut by 5 bases and J by 4 bases, with 9 bases left in between. CDR3 bases: TGTGCTAGTGGTCCAAATCCTTACAATGAGCAGTTCTTC. Translated: CASGPNPYNEQFF.

The gene calls are TRBV5-1 and TRBJ1-6, with a possible D match to TRBD1 (6 bases). CDR1 and CDR2 from the germline V gene are SGHRS and YFSETQ. Trimming shortened V by 6 bases and J by 6 bases, and 16 bases separated the two germline ends. This CDR3 is built from 15 residues. In DNA form, the CDR3 reads TGCGCCAGCAAGCCTTCGACAGGTTTTAATTCACCCCTCCACTTT. The encoded protein is CASKPSTGFNSPLHF. The full variable domain, completed using reference TRBV5-1 and TRBJ1-6, is KAGVTQTPRYLIKTRGQQVTLSCSPISGHRSVSWYQQTPGQGLQFLFEYFSETQRNKGNFPGRFSGRQFSNSRSEMNVSTLELGDSALYLCASKPSTGFNSPLHFGNGTRLTVT.

The genes are TRBV18 and TRBJ2-5, with TRBD2 as a possible D gene (5 bases). Trimming took off 3 bases at V and 9 bases at J, with 14 bases between the two ends. Germline V lookup: CDR1 KGHSH, CDR2 LQKENI. The CDR3 is 13 residues long. The CDR3 DNA is TGTGCCAGCTCACCCGGGATTGAGAGGGCCCAGTACTTC. Amino acid sequence: CASSPGIERAQYF.

V is TRBV7-9 and J is TRBJ1-4; D unresolved. Germline-derived CDR1 and CDR2 are SEHNR and FQNEAQ (reference sequence). The CDR3 consists of 12 residues. The V gene lost 4 bases and the J gene lost 7 bases, with 7 bases spanning the gap. CDR3 sequence: CASSSNFEKLFF. CDR3 DNA sequence: TGTGCCAGCAGCTCGAATTTTGAAAAACTGTTTTTT. Together with reference TRBV7-9 and TRBJ1-4, the CDR3 gives the full variable domain: DTGVSQNPRHKITKRGQNVTFRCDPISEHNRLYWYRQTLGQGPEFLTYFQNEAQLEKSRLLSDRFSAERPKGSFSTLEIQRTEQGDSAMYLCASSSNFEKLFFGSGTQLSVL.